This TCR beta chain was identified in a study of OX40 agonist ivuxolimab in advanced cancers. This CDR3 spans 11 amino acids. V lost 4 bases and J 4 bases, leaving 7 bases between the germline ends. Germline-derived CDR1 and CDR2 are SQVTM and ANQGSEA. The protocol was immunoSEQ multiplex PCR, while the TCRdb copy is restricted to in-frame clones and leaves out a portion. The repertoire holds around 87,000 clones, 94% seen once, with around 2.5% in the top ten. The sequence was obtained from an adult with an advanced solid tumor such as melanoma, head and neck, liver or kidney cancer. The sequencing used CD4+ or CD8+ T cells sorted from blood, collected in a trial of the OX40 agonist ivuxolimab. This chain connects TRBV29-1 to TRBJ1-2; tentative D call: TRBD1 (5 bases). This chain's CDR3 is CSVGGSYGYTF. In DNA form, the CDR3 reads TGCAGCGTTGGGGGGAGCTATGGCTACACCTTC.